This TCR beta chain was recorded in a study of beta chain features in type 1 diabetes (dated by TCRdb to the late 2010s). Regarding the research as a whole: No differences in mean age, gender distribution, total cell number or subset yield were found between patients and healthy donors. Regulatory and stem cell-like memory subsets were obtained from only 8 patients and about 8 healthy donors, while naive and central memory subsets were obtained from all 30 or so donors. In the study, recently diagnosed type 1 diabetes patients and matched healthy donors were compared on the TCRB repertoires of their sorted circulating CD4+ T cell subsets. A total of 100 million to 140 million sorted cells were examined across all samples, and the number of cells per subset was strongly correlated with RNA yield. What the authors observed across the whole study: Because the HLA sub-analyses included only small numbers of individuals, any influence of HLA type on TCRB rearrangement was left unresolved. Because cDNA was sequenced instead of genomic DNA, highly expressing activated cells could be over-represented, though the groups showed no difference in activation or CD3 levels. In all four CD4+ subsets, TCRB CDR3 length was moderately but significantly shorter in type 1 diabetes patients. Fewer insertions and more nucleotide deletions at VDJ recombination sites were observed in patients with type 1 diabetes, implying thymic rearrangement abnormalities. PCR might favor shorter templates, but patient and control samples were amplified and corrected together, so any skew would affect both groups equally. The naive, central memory and regulatory TCRB repertoires appeared to resemble one another more closely among patients than among healthy donors.

The entire isolated RNA was reverse transcribed using the High Capacity cDNA Reverse Transcription Kit, and thus expressed TCRB transcripts were sequenced. Deep immunoSEQ sequencing was applied to naive, central memory and regulatory T cell samples, giving an average of about 3.8 million total reads per sample. Sorted cells were lysed in RLT buffer, and RNA was extracted using DNase-treated RNeasy Micro or Mini kits according to cell number. To prevent cross-contamination, each cell subset was processed individually, whereas patient and healthy donor samples were processed jointly. The immunoSEQ multiplex PCR was used to amplify TCRB sequences from cDNA, yielding 87-bp fragments that span the CDR3 region. The amplicons were sequenced using the Illumina HiSeq platform. Per the original workflow: PCR bias was computationally corrected using synthetic template baselines, reads within Hamming distance 2 were collapsed, and singletons that could not be merged were discarded. Reads were aligned against IMGT to assign V, D and J genes, CDR3 length and insertions or deletions at six rearrangement sites. Within each subset, clonotype counts were normalized to the number of sorted cells before true diversity and Gini coefficients were calculated with the tcR R package. The overlap coefficient, calculated on TCRB nucleotide sequences, was used to measure repertoire sharing. Imported from immuneACCESS, the table was reduced by TCRdb to in-frame sequences with V and J called. These copies leave out some clones; in studies compared against another copy, an unresolved V gene accounts for under half, and the cause of the remainder is not known. V and J calls and clone size are as listed in that table; D and trimming were resolved from the DNA. This sample gives 130,000 to 150,000 clones in total; about 7% of them show up just once. Of the sample, about 1.4% falls within the top ten clones.

From each donor, a single peripheral blood sample of around 120 mL on average was drawn into heparinised tubes. Using a panel that included CD45RO, CCR7, CD25, CD127, CD95 and CD27, naive, central memory, regulatory and stem cell-like memory CD4+ T cells were sorted on a BD FACSAria II. A purity above 95% was achieved for all sorted populations. PBMCs were separated immediately by Lymphoprep density gradient centrifugation and were stained directly, without being cultured. To minimize batch effects, samples were stained and sorted in pairs, one healthy donor with one patient per experiment. The cysteine opens and the phenylalanine closes a CDR3 of 17 amino acids. Here the CDR3 DNA is all that survives: 51 bases in frame from base 1. As concerns this clone: Which antigen it targets is not known. Per-nucleotide qualities are absent, and no much larger clonotype sits a single base away.

The source is a woman under 40 in good health. The V gene is TRBV21-1 and the J gene is TRBJ2-3; TRBD1, the D gene given by the table, was not confirmed from the DNA. TRBV21-1 has pseudogene status. Source material: central memory CD4+ T cells from blood. At the DNA level, the sequence is TGTGCCAGCAGCCCCCCCTGCGCGGACAGGGGTAGAGATACGCAGTATTTT. This encodes CASSPPCADRGRDTQYF.